The 25 T cell receptor beta chains listed next were all sequenced from one sample in a study. Each CDR3 protein is one row after TCRdb ran MiXCR on the RT-PCR reads. The data contain almost 700,000 distinct CDR3 sequences, 11% to 15% of them singletons. The sequenced sample consisted of memory CD4+ T cells from blood. The receptor set was obtained from a female donor in good health, serving as a healthy control.

This clonotype was found many times. This sequence joins TRBV12-3 or TRBV12-4 and TRBJ2-7; 11 nucleotides line up with TRBD1. V was clipped by 5 bases and J by 2 bases; unmatched bases: 2. The CDR3 spans 14 residues. CDR3 protein: CASSRTGGTYEQYF. CDR3 bases: TGTGCCAGCAGTCGGACAGGGGGCACCTACGAGCAGTACTTC.

This clonotype was recorded at least ten times. The chain links TRBV29-1 to TRBJ1-6; D perhaps matches TRBD1 (6 bases). The germline V gene has CDR1 SQVTM and CDR2 ANQGSEA. This CDR3 is 12 amino acids long. V was cut by 6 bases and J by 11 bases, with 14 bases left in between. The CDR3 DNA sequence: TGCAGCGTGGGGGACACGAAGACACCCCTCCACTTT. It codes for CSVGDTKTPLHF.

Only a few counts were recorded for this clonotype. V gene TRBV9 combines with J gene TRBJ2-1; tentatively, D is TRBD1 (6 bases). The V gene lost 4 bases and the J gene lost 1 base, with 12 bases spanning the gap. The CDR3 runs to 15 residues. Germline V CDR1 and CDR2: SGDLS, YYNGEE. The CDR3 is CASSYDRTSYNEQFF. In nucleotides, the CDR3 is TGTGCCAGCAGCTATGACAGGACTTCCTACAATGAGCAGTTCTTC.

This clonotype was observed a few times. V is TRBV20-1 and J is TRBJ1-6; tentatively, D is TRBD1 (5 bases). The CDR3 length is 14 residues. CDR1 and CDR2 from the germline V gene are DFQATT and SNEGSKA (reference sequence). Trimming cost V 6 bases and J 5 bases, with 14 bases left between them. In DNA form, the CDR3 reads TGCAGTGCCCTATCCGACAGCAATAATTCACCCCTCCACTTT. Its translation: CSALSDSNNSPLHF.

This clonotype was seen more than once but under ten times. The chain combines TRBV3-1 with TRBJ2-1; perhaps TRBD1 as D (8 bases). Trimming stripped 4 bases from V and 8 bases from J, with 24 bases between. This CDR3 is 17 amino acids long. CDR1 is LGHDT and CDR2 is YNNKEL in the germline V gene (reference sequence). This CDR3 is CASSPRTRGRGSDEQFF. The CDR3 nucleotides read TGTGCCAGCAGCCCCAGGACCAGGGGGCGGGGGAGCGATGAGCAGTTCTTC.

This clonotype showed up just a few times. CDR3 in amino acids: CASSDWRSTDTQYF. The CDR3 DNA is TGCGCCAGCAGCGATTGGCGGAGCACAGATACGCAGTATTTT. This chain joins TRBV4-1 and TRBJ2-3; D is unclear. V lost 5 bases and J lost 0, with 9 bases in between. CDR1 is MGHRA, CDR2 YSYEKL, per germline. This CDR3 comprises 14 residues.

The chain combines TRBV20-1 with TRBJ2-3; D assignment may be TRBD1 or TRBD2 (5 bases each). Germline CDR1 and CDR2: DFQATT and SNEGSKA (reference sequence). CDR3 size: 15 residues. Trimming removed 5 bases at V and 0 bases at J, with 15 bases between. CDR3: CSAGLWGPSTDTQYF. Here the CDR3 DNA reads TGCAGTGCTGGCCTCTGGGGACCGAGCACAGATACGCAGTATTTT.

V gene TRBV12-3 or TRBV12-4 combines with J gene TRBJ1-3; D remains ambiguous. V was shortened by 5 bases and J by 2 bases, with 10 bases between the two germline ends. The CDR3 is 14 amino acids. The CDR3 DNA reads TGTGCCAGCAGTCACCAGGTTCCTGGAAACACCATATATTTT. It codes for CASSHQVPGNTIYF.

This clonotype was seen repeatedly, ten times or more. The V gene is TRBV7-2, the J gene TRBJ1-2; D not resolved. V was clipped by 6 bases and J by 4 bases, with 12 bases between them. The CDR3 length is 13 residues. Germline assignment: CDR1 SGHTA and CDR2 FQGNSA. The CDR3 region is CASSSDRSYGYTF. The CDR3 nucleotides read TGTGCCAGCAGTTCGGACCGCTCCTATGGCTACACCTTC. Based on the CDR3 plus reference TRBV7-2 and TRBJ1-2, the full variable domain is GAGVSQSPSNKVTEKGKDVELRCDPISGHTALYWYRQSLGQGLEFLIYFQGNSAPDKSGLPSDRFSAERTGGSVSTLTIQRTQQEDSAVYLCASSSDRSYGYTFGSGTRLTVV.

This clonotype was observed at least ten times. The J gene is TRBJ2-3, the V gene TRBV4-3, with 8 bases lining up with TRBD1. Germline V lookup: CDR1 LGHNA, CDR2 YSLEER. J gave up 6 bases and V 4 bases, and 6 bases lay outside the gene matches. This CDR3 has 14 residues. The CDR3 nucleotides are TGCGCCAGCAGCCTGGGACAGGAGGGGGATACGCAGTATTTT. This sequence encodes CASSLGQEGDTQYF.

This clonotype was observed at least ten times. V usage is TRBV7-2 and J usage is TRBJ2-7; tentatively, D is TRBD2 (6 bases). Per germline, CDR1 SGHTA and CDR2 FQGNSA. The CDR3 is 15 amino acids. Deletions cut 1 base from V and 0 bases from J, with 10 bases between. The CDR3: CASSLDGSSSYEQYF. The CDR3 DNA reads TGTGCCAGCAGCTTAGACGGGAGTAGCTCCTACGAGCAGTACTTC.

This clonotype occurred a few times. V is TRBV7-3 and J is TRBJ2-1, with a tentative D call TRBD2 (6 bases). Trimming cost V 6 bases and J 7 bases, with 7 bases left between them. Germline values: CDR1 SGHTA, CDR2 FQGTGA. This CDR3 has 11 amino acids. The CDR3 DNA reads as TGTGCCAGCAGTGGGGGGAATGAGCAGTTCTTC. Translation gives CASSGGNEQFF.

This clonotype was observed a single time. The chain recombines TRBV29-1 with TRBJ1-1; 8 bases fit TRBD1. The length of the CDR3 is 18 residues. CDR1 and CDR2 from the germline V gene are SQVTM and ANQGSEA. The trim removed 0 bases at V and 5 bases at J, leaving 17 bases unmatched. The CDR3: CSVEDFATGVRWGTEAFF. DNA for the CDR3: TGCAGCGTTGAAGATTTCGCGACAGGGGTCAGGTGGGGGACTGAAGCTTTCTTT.

In DNA form, the CDR3 reads TGTGCCAGCAGTAGCCCGGGACGGTACACTGAAGCTTTCTTT. This encodes CASSSPGRYTEAFF. The gene calls are TRBV12-3 or TRBV12-4 and TRBJ1-1, with D tentatively TRBD1 (5 bases). The CDR3 is made up of 14 amino acids. Trimming took 5 bases from V and 3 from J, leaving 13 bases between them.

J is TRBJ1-1 and V is TRBV24-1; 8 bases fit TRBD1. Looked up from germline, CDR1 is KGHDR and CDR2 is SFDVKD. Losses at the gene ends were 7 bases for V and 5 bases for J; bases not matched to a gene: 8. The CDR3 consists of 14 residues. CDR3 loop: CATRGQGEGTEAFF. CDR3 coding DNA: TGTGCCACCAGAGGACAGGGAGAAGGTACTGAAGCTTTCTTT.

The chain joins TRBV3-1 to TRBJ2-1; 10 bases line up with TRBD2. The length of the CDR3 is 17 residues. Losses at the gene ends were 5 bases for V and 6 bases for J; bases not matched to a gene: 13. CDR1 is LGHDT and CDR2 is YNNKEL in the germline V gene (reference sequence). The CDR3 region is CASSSFGSSGRSNEQFF. Here the CDR3 DNA reads TGTGCCAGCAGCTCTTTCGGCTCTAGCGGGAGAAGCAATGAGCAGTTCTTC.

This clonotype showed up just a few times. The chain uses TRBV6-2 or TRBV6-3 and TRBJ2-1; D ambiguous. CDR3 size: 17 residues. Germline V gene sequence: CDR1 MNHEY, CDR2 SVGEGT. Trimming pared 8 bases from V and 0 bases from J, leaving 20 bases between. The CDR3 nucleotides read TGTGCCAGCCGCTCAGGTCCACCTAGGAGCTCCTACAATGAGCAGTTCTTC. Translating gives CASRSGPPRSSYNEQFF.

This chain links TRBV9 with TRBJ2-2, with D perhaps matching TRBD1 or TRBD2 (6 bases each). This CDR3 is built from 17 residues. Per the germline V gene, CDR1 is SGDLS and CDR2 is YYNGEE. V lost 3 bases, J lost 5 bases, and 20 bases lay in between. For the CDR3, the DNA is TGTGCCAGCAGCGCCCCGCACTATGGAGGGGGGACCGGGGAGCTGTTTTTT. It is translated as CASSAPHYGGGTGELFF.

The genes are TRBV12-3 or TRBV12-4 and TRBJ2-1, with 11 positions matching TRBD2. V shed 6 bases, J shed 3 bases, and the junction held 7 bases outside the gene matches. CDR3 size: 16 residues. The CDR3 region has the DNA TGTGCCAGCAGCCCCTGGACTAGCGGGCACTACAATGAGCAGTTCTTC. Translation: CASSPWTSGHYNEQFF.

The sample holds many counts of this clonotype. The chain employs TRBV12-3 or TRBV12-4 and TRBJ2-2; 8 bases align to TRBD2. Trimming removed 6 bases from V and 3 bases from J; junction bases left unmatched: 3. The CDR3 has 14 amino acids. The CDR3 nucleotides are TGTGCCAGCAGCAGGACTAGCTACACCGGGGAGCTGTTTTTT. It is translated as CASSRTSYTGELFF.

CDR3 sequence reads: CASSTGGRAEQYF. CDR3 coding DNA: TGTGCCAGCAGCACGGGGGGGAGGGCCGAGCAGTACTTC. The rearrangement joins TRBV9 to TRBJ2-7; TRBD2 agrees at 8 bases. Trimming took 4 bases from V and 6 from J; bases not matched to a gene: 6. The CDR3 totals 13 residues. Germline V gene data show CDR1 as SGDLS and CDR2 as YYNGEE.

This clonotype showed up just a few times. This chain joins TRBV18 and TRBJ2-7, with 7 bases that match TRBD2. With 3 bases clipped from V and 8 bases from J, the junction kept 7 bases outside the gene matches. Per germline, CDR1 KGHSH and CDR2 LQKENI. CDR3 length: 13 amino acids. CDR3 sequence: CASSPGGSNKQYF. The CDR3 bases are TGTGCCAGCTCACCGGGCGGGAGTAACAAGCAGTACTTC.

This clonotype has at least ten counts. The rearrangement uses TRBV5-1 and TRBJ2-1; 8 nucleotides agree with TRBD2. Germline-derived CDR1 and CDR2 are SGHRS and YFSETQ. V shed 7 bases and J 3 bases; nucleotides not matched to a gene: 12. The CDR3 is 16 amino acids. The CDR3 sequence: CASGKTAGVSYNEQFF. CDR3 in DNA: TGCGCCAGCGGCAAAACAGCGGGAGTGAGCTACAATGAGCAGTTCTTC.

V gene TRBV6-5 combines with J gene TRBJ1-2; TRBD1 matches 7 bases. This CDR3 region has 12 residues. The ends lost 5 bases at V and 8 bases at J; junction bases unmatched: 5. The V gene's germline CDR1 is MNHEY and CDR2 SVGAGI. CDR3 amino acids: CASSTTGAGYTF. The CDR3 coding sequence is TGTGCCAGCAGTACTACAGGGGCCGGCTACACCTTC.

This clonotype was found many times. The chain combines TRBV13 with TRBJ2-7, with D possibly matching TRBD2 (5 bases). Germline V gene lookup returns CDR1 PRHDT and CDR2 FYEKMQ (reference sequence). The CDR3 extends over 15 amino acids. Between the trimmed V and J ends, which lost 1 base and 0 bases, there was a span of 10 bases. The CDR3 DNA follows: TGTGCCAGCAGCTTAGCCCCCCGGGACTCCTACGAGCAGTACTTC. This sequence encodes CASSLAPRDSYEQYF.